The entry that follows covers one T cell receptor beta chain sequence. The antigen it recognizes is unknown. No base-level quality is on record; no much larger clone is a single base apart. The sample is drawn from a study of blood T cell repertoires in COVID-19 (dated by TCRdb to about 2020). Study-wide context: Collaborator samples came from the United States, Italy and Spain and covered acute and convalescent phases of COVID-19. The samples were drawn from two sources: the first 160 participants of the ongoing ImmuneRACE study, and 1,254 subjects contributed by 6 global collaborators. The repertoires were released in a freely available public database intended as a resource for research on the immune response to SARS-CoV-2. Where HLA class I and class II types were available, the types were taken from metadata supplied by the sample provider, not from assay-based typing. The material from the prospective study consisted of cDNA or gDNA derived from T cells, B-cell-depleted T cells, or PBMCs. Deeply sampled blood TCRbeta repertoires from subjects exposed to, actively infected with, or recovered from COVID-19 were included in the dataset. Nearly every sample came with metadata listing a de-identified subject ID, COVID-19 status, age in years and sex.

TCRbeta CDR3 regions were amplified from genomic DNA by means of the immunoSEQ Assay, a bias-controlled multiplex PCR. On the authors' methods: Within the assay, amplification of reference gene primers was used to estimate how many nucleated cells each sample contained. Sequence reads were collapsed and filtered to measure the absolute abundance of every unique TCRbeta CDR3 rearrangement. For each sample, productive Simpson clonality was calculated as the square root of Simpson's diversity index over productive rearrangements. TCRdb carries this immuneACCESS record with in-frame sequences only. Its versions omit some clonotypes, under half of them owing to an unresolved V gene in the studies checked, with the rest unexplained. D and trimming were read from the DNA, whereas the V and J calls and clone size are those reported in that table. For this sample there are around 20,000 clones; about nine tenths appear just once. Roughly 7.4% of the sample is held by the ten biggest clonotypes.

Each collaborating institution followed its own protocols to collect whole blood in K2EDTA tubes. For TCRbeta analysis, collaborator samples were shipped as frozen whole blood, as isolated PBMCs, or as DNA extracted from either sample type. The CDR3 numbers 16 residues from cysteine through phenylalanine. The read is trimmed to its CDR3 DNA, 48 bases read in frame from base 1. What the study reported, not specific to this receptor: The amount of clinical and demographic metadata varied by source and participant and was provided uncurated.

The specimen was peripheral blood. The chain was built from TRBV12-1 and TRBJ2-7; the table's D call, TRBD2, has no DNA check behind it. TRBV12-1 is a pseudogene. This clonotype was sampled from a man in his sixties or seventies with active COVID-19. The CDR3 region reads CASRGTVSGHSYEQYF. The nucleotide sequence reads as follows: TGTGCCAGCAGGGGGACGGTAAGCGGGCACTCCTACGAGCAGTACTTC.